This TCR beta chain was recovered during a study of response to subunit inactivated influenza vaccine. As to this clonotype: One junction end disagrees with the germline gene, perhaps due to a read error.

Via MiXCR, TCRdb re-called the RT-PCR reads, giving one row per CDR3 protein. The sample comprises over 800,000 distinct CDR3 sequences, 21% of which are singletons, and roughly a tenth rests with the top ten. This sample comprised PBMCs from blood, obtained approximately 5 days after vaccination. This clonotype was obtained from a man aged 45 to 65 who received an inactivated influenza vaccine.

The DNA of the CDR3 is TGTCCCAGCAGTTTGGGGGGCTATGGCTACACCTTC. Amino acids: CPSSLGGYGYTF. The chain joins TRBV12-3 or TRBV12-4 to TRBJ1-2; D is possibly TRBD1 (5 bases). This CDR3 is built from 12 residues.